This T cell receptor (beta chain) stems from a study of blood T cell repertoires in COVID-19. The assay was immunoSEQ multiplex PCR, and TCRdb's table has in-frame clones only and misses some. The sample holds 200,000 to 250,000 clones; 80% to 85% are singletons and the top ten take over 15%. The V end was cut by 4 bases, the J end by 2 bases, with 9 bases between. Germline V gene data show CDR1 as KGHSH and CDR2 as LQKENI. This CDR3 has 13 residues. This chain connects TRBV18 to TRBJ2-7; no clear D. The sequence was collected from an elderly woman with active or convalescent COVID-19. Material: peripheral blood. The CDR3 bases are TGTGCCAGCTCACTGTCAGAAGCCTACGAGCAGTACTTC. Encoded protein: CASSLSEAYEQYF.